Following are 27 T cell receptor beta chains from one sample sequenced in a study of blood T cell repertoires in COVID-19. Assay: immunoSEQ multiplex PCR; the TCRdb copy retains only in-frame clones and omits some. There are almost 350,000 clones in the sample; around nine tenths occur only once, and less than 5% lies in the top ten. Sequencing used peripheral blood. The receptors come from a woman aged 60-70 years with COVID-19, enrolled during active disease.

The genes are TRBV5-1 and TRBJ1-2, with D perhaps TRBD1 (6 bases). The CDR3 has 14 residues. Trimming pared 0 bases from V and 4 bases from J, leaving 10 bases between. Germline lookup yields CDR1 SGHRS and CDR2 YFSETQ. The DNA for the CDR3 is TGCGCCAGCAGCTTGGAGGGGGTGCCCTATGGCTACACCTTC. Amino acid sequence: CASSLEGVPYGYTF. Combining the CDR3 with reference TRBV5-1 and TRBJ1-2 gives the whole variable domain KAGVTQTPRYLIKTRGQQVTLSCSPISGHRSVSWYQQTPGQGLQFLFEYFSETQRNKGNFPGRFSGRQFSNSRSEMNVSTLELGDSALYLCASSLEGVPYGYTFGSGTRLTVV.

V and J are TRBV2 and TRBJ1-2; D perhaps matches TRBD1 (6 bases). This CDR3 spans 14 amino acids. V shed 8 bases and J shed 3 bases, with 16 bases lying between them. Looked up from germline, CDR1 is SNHLY and CDR2 is FYNNEI. The CDR3 spells CASPTGGGDYGYTF. The DNA of the CDR3 is TGTGCCAGCCCGACGGGAGGGGGTGACTATGGCTACACCTTC.

This clone was observed a handful of times. The chain employs TRBV9 and TRBJ2-1, with a possible D match to TRBD2 (5 bases). V lost 1 base and J 9 bases, leaving 11 bases between the germline ends. Germline CDR1 SGDLS, CDR2 YYNGEE. This CDR3 contains 13 residues. The CDR3 sequence: CASSVWRSSEQFF. CDR3 coding DNA: TGTGCCAGCAGCGTATGGAGGTCCAGTGAGCAGTTCTTC.

Remarks on this clone: Other DNA sequences in this sample translate to the same CDR3. The chain recombines TRBV5-1 with TRBJ1-1; 7 nucleotides line up with TRBD1. Germline V gene data show CDR1 as SGHRS and CDR2 as YFSETQ. J was trimmed by 1 base and V by 3 bases; bases with no gene match: 3. The CDR3 extends over 14 amino acids. In nucleotides, the CDR3 is TGCGCCAGCAGCTCCAGGACAGGGAACACTGAAGCTTTCTTT. Amino acids: CASSSRTGNTEAFF. Complete variable domain (other parts from reference TRBV5-1 and TRBJ1-1): KAGVTQTPRYLIKTRGQQVTLSCSPISGHRSVSWYQQTPGQGLQFLFEYFSETQRNKGNFPGRFSGRQFSNSRSEMNVSTLELGDSALYLCASSSRTGNTEAFFGQGTRLTVV.

The V call is TRBV19, the J call TRBJ1-5, with D possibly matching TRBD1 (5 bases). Trimming removed 3 bases at V and 4 bases at J, with 13 bases between. The CDR3 length is 15 residues. Looked up from germline, CDR1 is LNHDA and CDR2 is SQIVND (reference sequence). In DNA form, the CDR3 reads TGTGCCAGTAGTATCTACCCTGACAGAAATCAGCCCCAGCATTTT. Translating it yields CASSIYPDRNQPQHF.

The table lists this clone with a count of one. The CDR3 loop reads CATSDGGTGIEDTQYF. The CDR3, as DNA: TGTGCCACCAGTGACGGGGGGACAGGGATTGAAGATACGCAGTATTTT. The J gene is TRBJ2-3, the V gene TRBV24-1, with 9 bases aligning to TRBD1. CDR1 is KGHDR, CDR2 SFDVKD, per germline. V was clipped by 4 bases and J by 5 bases; unmatched bases: 9. CDR3 length: 16 amino acids.

This clone was picked up one time. This sequence joins TRBV3-1 (or the pseudogene TRBV3-2) and TRBJ1-1; 11 nucleotides agree with TRBD1. Germline trimming cut 1 base from V and 4 bases from J; bases unmatched to any gene: 2. Germline V gene sequence: CDR1 LGHDT, CDR2 YNNKEL (reference sequence). This CDR3 contains 15 residues. The CDR3 DNA reads TGTGCCAGCAGCCAAGGGACAGGGGGCGTCACTGAAGCTTTCTTT. Protein sequence: CASSQGTGGVTEAFF.

To note about this clone: One end of the junction fails to match germline, which may point to a read error. The chain employs TRBV2 and TRBJ1-2, with 8 bases lining up with TRBD1. Germline V gene data show CDR1 as SNHLY and CDR2 as FYNNEI. This CDR3 comprises 13 residues. The CDR3 reads CASREGTGSGYTF. DNA for the CDR3: TGTGCCAGCAGGGAAGGGACAGGCAGCGGCTACACCTTC.

This chain connects TRBV5-1 to TRBJ1-2, with 11 positions matching TRBD1. V trimming: 6 bases; J trimming: 13 bases; junction bases outside the gene matches: 14. Germline lookup yields CDR1 SGHRS and CDR2 YFSETQ. The CDR3 runs 14 residues. The CDR3 loop reads CASNQGQGVSRRTF. The CDR3 DNA reads as TGCGCCAGCAACCAGGGACAGGGGGTTAGCCGCCGCACCTTC.

This chain uses TRBV7-2 with TRBJ1-2; D remains unclear. Deletions cut 6 bases from V and 7 bases from J, with 15 bases between. CDR1 is SGHTA and CDR2 is FQGNSA in the germline V gene. CDR3 length: 13 amino acids. CDR3 protein: CASSIVQAGGYTF. The CDR3, as DNA: TGTGCCAGCAGTATCGTCCAGGCGGGTGGCTACACCTTC.

V gene TRBV5-1 combines with J gene TRBJ2-3; TRBD2 matches 12 bases. The CDR3 totals 17 residues. Per the germline V gene, CDR1 is SGHRS and CDR2 is YFSETQ. Trimming cost V 3 bases and J 2 bases; bases outside gene matches: 7. CDR3 coding DNA: TGCGCCAGCAGCTCCTCGACTAGCGGGGGTGTCACAGATACGCAGTATTTT. Translated: CASSSSTSGGVTDTQYF.

For this clone: The sample contains more than one DNA sequence encoding this CDR3. The rearrangement uses TRBV5-1 and TRBJ1-1; tentatively, D is TRBD1 (6 bases). This CDR3 spans 14 amino acids. Germline-derived CDR1 and CDR2 are SGHRS and YFSETQ. V was clipped by 0 bases and J by 1 base, with 7 bases between them. The CDR3 DNA reads TGCGCCAGCAGCTTGGGACAGGCGAACACTGAAGCTTTCTTT. This gives the protein CASSLGQANTEAFF.

The chain couples TRBV5-5 to TRBJ1-5; 8 positions agree with TRBD1. The CDR3 runs 16 residues. Looked up from germline, CDR1 is SGHKS and CDR2 is YYEKEE (reference sequence). Trimming removed 4 bases from V and 4 bases from J; junction bases left unmatched: 10. The CDR3 bases are TGTGCCAGCAGCCGCCTCGGACAGGGCACAAATCAGCCCCAGCATTTT. This sequence encodes CASSRLGQGTNQPQHF.

J is TRBJ2-1 and V is TRBV11-3, with D possibly being TRBD1 (6 bases). V lost 4 bases to trimming and J lost 0 bases, with 22 bases between them. CDR3 size: 19 residues. Germline loops: CDR1 SGHNT, CDR2 YENEEA. CDR3 protein: CASSYKTPGAHLSYNEQFF. CDR3 DNA: TGTGCCAGCAGCTATAAGACCCCAGGGGCCCACCTCTCCTACAATGAGCAGTTCTTC.

The chain recombines TRBV9 with TRBJ1-1; unclear D gene. Germline-derived CDR1 and CDR2 are SGDLS and YYNGEE. This CDR3 is 13 amino acids long. Trimming took off 4 bases at V and 11 bases at J, with 18 bases between the two ends. Written as DNA, the CDR3 is TGTGCCAGCAGCCCCGGCGGGGTGGTGCGGGCTTTCTTT. It yields the protein CASSPGGVVRAFF. Full variable domain (remainder filled in from reference TRBV9 and TRBJ1-1): DSGVTQTPKHLITATGQRVTLRCSPRSGDLSVYWYQQSLDQGLQFLIQYYNGEERAKGNILERFSAQQFPDLHSELNLSSLELGDSALYFCASSPGGVVRAFFGQGTRLTVV.

The chain combines TRBV19 with TRBJ2-7, with D perhaps TRBD2 (6 bases). CDR3 length: 15 amino acids. Trimming pared 4 bases from V and 0 bases from J, leaving 13 bases between. Germline V CDR1 and CDR2: LNHDA, SQIVND (reference sequence). The CDR3 sequence: CASSKLAGSSYEQYF. DNA of the CDR3: TGTGCCAGTAGTAAACTCGCCGGGAGCTCCTACGAGCAGTACTTC.

The chain joins TRBV7-9 to TRBJ1-2; D not certain. The length of the CDR3 is 12 residues. Trimming stripped 3 bases from V and 6 bases from J, with 8 bases between. Germline lookup yields CDR1 SEHNR and CDR2 FQNEAQ (reference sequence). In DNA form, the CDR3 reads TGTGCCAGCAGCTTCGCCCAGGATGGCTACACCTTC. It translates to CASSFAQDGYTF.

The chain uses TRBV6-6 and TRBJ1-5, with 8 bases that match TRBD1. Germline V CDR1 and CDR2: MNHNY, SVGAGI (reference sequence). The CDR3 consists of 13 residues. V gave up 6 bases and J gave up 6 bases; unmatched junction bases: 4. The CDR3 sequence: CASSGQGVQPQHF. CDR3 DNA sequence: TGTGCCAGCAGCGGACAGGGCGTTCAGCCCCAGCATTTT.

The chain joins TRBV3-1 (or the pseudogene TRBV3-2) to TRBJ1-4, with unresolved D. This CDR3 has 12 amino acids. From germline, CDR1 is LGHDT and CDR2 YNNKEL (reference sequence). V was clipped by 5 bases and J by 5 bases, with 6 bases between them. The CDR3 nucleotides are TGTGCCAGCAGCGGGCTCAATGAAAAACTGTTTTTT. It encodes CASSGLNEKLFF.

V and J are TRBV28 and TRBJ2-1, with 9 nucleotides matching TRBD2. V gave up 6 bases and J gave up 2 bases; unmatched junction bases: 8. Germline V gene lookup returns CDR1 MDHEN and CDR2 SYDVKM. The CDR3 is 16 amino acids. The CDR3 region has the DNA TGTGCCAGCAGCCCTGGGGCGGGGGGGCCCTACAATGAGCAGTTCTTC. Translated, it gives CASSPGAGGPYNEQFF. Supplemented by reference TRBV28 and TRBJ2-1, the full variable domain reads DVKVTQSSRYLVKRTGEKVFLECVQDMDHENMFWYRQDPGLGLRLIYFSYDVKMKEKGDIPEGYSVSREKKERFSLILESASTNQTSMYLCASSPGAGGPYNEQFFGPGTRLTVL.

The chain links TRBV15 to TRBJ2-1, with 12 nucleotides matching TRBD2. V lost 0 bases, J lost 9 bases, and 3 bases stayed unmatched. The CDR3 sequence is 15 residues long. Germline V gene lookup returns CDR1 LNHNV and CDR2 YYDKDF (reference sequence). The CDR3 sequence: CATSRETSGGIEQFF. The CDR3 DNA follows: TGTGCCACCAGCAGAGAAACTAGCGGGGGGATTGAGCAGTTCTTC.

In this sample, this clone turned up many times. V usage is TRBV20-1 and J usage is TRBJ1-6; tentatively, D is TRBD1 (6 bases). V was clipped by 3 bases and J by 9 bases, with 18 bases between them. Per the germline V gene, CDR1 is DFQATT and CDR2 is SNEGSKA (reference sequence). This CDR3 has 15 amino acids. For the CDR3, the DNA is TGCAGTGCTAGTTCGCTTTGGACAGAGACTTCACCCCTCCACTTT. It yields the protein CSASSLWTETSPLHF.

The chain couples TRBV12-5 to TRBJ1-5; tentative D call: TRBD1 (5 bases). This CDR3 has 14 residues. V lost 5 bases to trimming and J lost 7 bases, with 15 bases between them. Germline loops: CDR1 LGHNT, CDR2 FRNRAP. The CDR3 nucleotides read TGTGCTAGTGGTACCCAGGGAAAGGGCCAGCCCCAGCATTTT. Translating it yields CASGTQGKGQPQHF.

V usage is TRBV7-9 and J usage is TRBJ1-2; 8 nucleotides agree with TRBD1. CDR1 SEHNR and CDR2 FQNEAQ come from the germline V gene (reference sequence). The J segment lost 8 bases and the V segment lost 7 bases, leaving 12 bases of the junction unmatched. The length of the CDR3 is 14 residues. The CDR3 DNA reads TGTGCCAGCACCTTGACAGGGGATAGAAGGGGCTACACCTTC. It codes for CASTLTGDRRGYTF. The variable domain in full, with the rest retrieved from reference TRBV7-9 and TRBJ1-2, is DTGVSQNPRHKITKRGQNVTFRCDPISEHNRLYWYRQTLGQGPEFLTYFQNEAQLEKSRLLSDRFSAERPKGSFSTLEIQRTEQGDSAMYLCASTLTGDRRGYTFGSGTRLTVV.

The J gene is TRBJ1-2, the V gene TRBV30; D not certain. From germline, CDR1 is GTSNPN and CDR2 SVGIG (reference sequence). There are 12 residues in the CDR3. Trimming left V 2 bases short and J 8 bases short, with 12 bases between. Written as DNA, the CDR3 is TGTGCCTGGAGTATAACGACTACCGGCTACACCTTC. Translated, it gives CAWSITTTGYTF.

This clone has only one observation. The chain combines TRBV19 with TRBJ2-7, with a tentative D call TRBD1 (5 bases). Germline CDR1 LNHDA, CDR2 SQIVND (reference sequence). This CDR3 has 13 residues. V was cut by 4 bases and J by 4 bases, with 11 bases left in between. The CDR3 region is CASSRQNRYEQYF. In DNA form, the CDR3 reads TGTGCCAGTAGTAGACAGAATCGGTACGAGCAGTACTTC.

About this clone itself: Other DNA sequences from this sample encode an identical CDR3 as well. This chain links TRBV18 with TRBJ1-4, with 10 positions matching TRBD1. The germline CDR1 and CDR2 sequences are KGHSH and LQKENI. The CDR3 covers 15 residues. The J segment lost 2 bases and the V segment lost 3 bases, leaving 0 bases of the junction unmatched. This chain's CDR3 is CASSPGQGTNEKLFF. The CDR3 DNA is TGTGCCAGCTCACCGGGACAGGGGACTAATGAAAAACTGTTTTTT.